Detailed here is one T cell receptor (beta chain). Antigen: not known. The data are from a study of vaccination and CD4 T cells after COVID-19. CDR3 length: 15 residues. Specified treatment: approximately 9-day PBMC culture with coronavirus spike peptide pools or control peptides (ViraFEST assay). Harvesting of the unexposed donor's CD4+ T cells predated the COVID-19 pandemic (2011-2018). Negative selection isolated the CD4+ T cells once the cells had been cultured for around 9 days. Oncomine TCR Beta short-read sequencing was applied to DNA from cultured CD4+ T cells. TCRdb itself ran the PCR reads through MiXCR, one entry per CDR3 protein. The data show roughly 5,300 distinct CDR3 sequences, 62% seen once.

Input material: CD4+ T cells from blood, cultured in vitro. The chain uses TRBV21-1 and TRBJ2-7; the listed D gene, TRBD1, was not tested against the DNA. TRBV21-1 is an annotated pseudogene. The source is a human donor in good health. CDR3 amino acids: CASKRGHLWAYEQYF. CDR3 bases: TGTGCCAGCAAACGAGGACATCTTTGGGCCTACGAGCAGTACTTC.